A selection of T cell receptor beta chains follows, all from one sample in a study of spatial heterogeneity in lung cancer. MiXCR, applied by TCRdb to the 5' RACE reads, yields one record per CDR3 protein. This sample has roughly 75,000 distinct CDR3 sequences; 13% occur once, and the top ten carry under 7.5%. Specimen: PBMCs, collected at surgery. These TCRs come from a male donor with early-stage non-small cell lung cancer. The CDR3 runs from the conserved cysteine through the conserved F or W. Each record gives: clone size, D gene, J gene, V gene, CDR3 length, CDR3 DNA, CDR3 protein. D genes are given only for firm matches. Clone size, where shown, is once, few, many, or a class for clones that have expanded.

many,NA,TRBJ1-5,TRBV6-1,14,TGTGCCAGCAGACCAGTCAATAGCAATCAGCCCCAGCATTTT,CASRPVNSNQPQHF
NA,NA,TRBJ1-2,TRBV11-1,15,TGTGCCAGCAGCCCCCTCGACAGACCTAACTATGGCTACACCTTC,CASSPLDRPNYGYTF
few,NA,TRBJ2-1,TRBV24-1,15,TGTGCCACCAGTGACTCCGGGACTTTTTACAATGAGCAGTTCTTC,CATSDSGTFYNEQFF
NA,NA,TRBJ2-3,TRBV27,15,TGTGCCAGCAGTCGACATACAGGGAGCCCAGATACGCAGTATTTT,CASSRHTGSPDTQYF
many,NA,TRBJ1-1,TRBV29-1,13,TGCAGCGTGGATCTACAGGGACGGACTGAAGCTTTCTTT,CSVDLQGRTEAFF
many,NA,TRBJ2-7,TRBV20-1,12,TGCAGTGCTAGAGGCCCTGGCGACGAGCAGTACTTC,CSARGPGDEQYF
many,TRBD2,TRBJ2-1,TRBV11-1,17,TGTGCCAGCAGCTTAGCGTGGGGACTAGAGGTCAGGAATGAGCAGTTCTTC,CASSLAWGLEVRNEQFF
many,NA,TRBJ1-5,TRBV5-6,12,TGTGCCAGCAGCTCGATGGACTTGCCCCAGCATTTT,CASSSMDLPQHF
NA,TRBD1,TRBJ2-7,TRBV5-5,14,TGTGCCAGCAGCTCCAGACAGGGGGCCTACGAGCAGTACTTC,CASSSRQGAYEQYF
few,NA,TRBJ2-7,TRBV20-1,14,TGCAGTGCTAGAGATAATAGCGGTTACTACGAGCAGTACTTC,CSARDNSGYYEQYF
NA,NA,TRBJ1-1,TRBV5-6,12,TGTGCCAGCAGCTTGGACCGACTTGAAGCTTTCTTT,CASSLDRLEAFF
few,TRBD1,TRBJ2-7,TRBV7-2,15,TGTGCCAGCAGCTTAGGAGGACAGGGGATTTTGGTGGAGTACTTC,CASSLGGQGILVEYF
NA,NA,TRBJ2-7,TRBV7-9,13,TGTGCCAGCAGCCCTCTGGGGTCTTACGAGCAGTACTTC,CASSPLGSYEQYF
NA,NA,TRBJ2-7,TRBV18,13,TGTGCCAGCTCCCAACGCAGGGGCGACGAGCAGTACTTC,CASSQRRGDEQYF
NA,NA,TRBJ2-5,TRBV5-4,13,TGTGCCAGCAGCGGGACAAACCAAGAGACCCAGTACTTC,CASSGTNQETQYF
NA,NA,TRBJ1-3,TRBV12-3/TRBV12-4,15,TGTGCCAGCAGTTTAGGGCGGAGCTCTGGAAACACCATATATTTT,CASSLGRSSGNTIYF
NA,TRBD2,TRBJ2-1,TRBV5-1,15,TGCGCCAGCAGCCAGGGACTAGCGACCTACAATGAGCAGTTCTTC,CASSQGLATYNEQFF
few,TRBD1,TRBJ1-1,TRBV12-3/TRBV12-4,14,TGTGCCAGCAGTCCCGGACAGGCGTACACTGAAGCTTTCTTT,CASSPGQAYTEAFF
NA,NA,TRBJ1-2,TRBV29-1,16,TGCAGCGTTGAAGTTCGACTAATTGGGGGAATCTATGGCTACACCTTC,CSVEVRLIGGIYGYTF
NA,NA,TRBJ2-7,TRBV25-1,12,TGTGCCACCACGGACCTCATCGACGAGCAGTACTTC,CATTDLIDEQYF
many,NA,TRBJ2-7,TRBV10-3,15,TGTGCCATCAGTTCCGCGGGATCAACGTCCCACGAGCAGTACTTC,CAISSAGSTSHEQYF
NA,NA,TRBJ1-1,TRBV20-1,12,TGCAGTGCTAGAGATCAGGACACTGAAGCTTTCTTT,CSARDQDTEAFF
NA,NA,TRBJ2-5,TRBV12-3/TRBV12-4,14,TGTGCCAGCAGTTTCATTTGGTCCCGGGAGACCCAGTACTTC,CASSFIWSRETQYF
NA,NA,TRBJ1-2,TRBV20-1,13,TGCAGTGCGCCAGGGGAGGGATACTATGGCTACACCTTC,CSAPGEGYYGYTF
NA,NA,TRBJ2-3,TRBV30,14,TGTGCCGGCGATCCTCAGGGTAACACAGATACGCAGTATTTT,CAGDPQGNTDTQYF
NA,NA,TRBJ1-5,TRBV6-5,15,TGTGCCAGCAGTTACTTTCCTACCCCGGGACAGCCCCAGCATTTT,CASSYFPTPGQPQHF